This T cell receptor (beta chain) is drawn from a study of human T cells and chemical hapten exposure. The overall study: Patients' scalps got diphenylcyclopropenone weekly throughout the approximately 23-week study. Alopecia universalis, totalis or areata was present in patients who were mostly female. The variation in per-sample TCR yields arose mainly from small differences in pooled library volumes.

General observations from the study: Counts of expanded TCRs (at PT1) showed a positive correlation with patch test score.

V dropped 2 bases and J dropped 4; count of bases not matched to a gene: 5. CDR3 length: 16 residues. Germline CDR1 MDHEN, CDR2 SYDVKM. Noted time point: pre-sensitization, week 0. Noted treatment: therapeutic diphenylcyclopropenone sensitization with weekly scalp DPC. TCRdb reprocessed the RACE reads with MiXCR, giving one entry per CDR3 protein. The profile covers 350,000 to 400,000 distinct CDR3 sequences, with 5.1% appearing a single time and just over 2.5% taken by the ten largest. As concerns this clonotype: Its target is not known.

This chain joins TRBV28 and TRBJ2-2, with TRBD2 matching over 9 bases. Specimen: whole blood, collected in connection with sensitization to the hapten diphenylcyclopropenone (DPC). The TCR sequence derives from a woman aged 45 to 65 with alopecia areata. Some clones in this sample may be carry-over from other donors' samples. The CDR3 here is CASSLVAGGTTGELFF. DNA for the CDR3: TGTGCCAGCAGTTTAGTCGCGGGGGGGACCACCGGGGAGCTGTTTTTT.